Listed below are T cell receptor beta chains from one sample, sequenced in a study of graft-versus-host responses after intestinal transplantation. Antigens of these TCRs are unknown. The repertoire was sequenced with immunoSEQ multiplex PCR; TCRdb's copy has only in-frame clones and lacks some. The sample lists about 70,000 clones, 90% seen once, with about 1.3% in the top ten. The sample was unstimulated CD8+ T cells sorted from spleen or lymph node cells, taken before intestinal transplant. These receptors all stem from a human donor who received an intestinal transplant. Both conserved end residues are part of each CDR3. The order of the fields is D gene, J gene, V gene, CDR3 length, clone size, CDR3 protein, CDR3 DNA. A D gene is named only where the DNA matches it firmly. The size entry is marked missing in some rows and otherwise reads once, few, many or a size class.

TRBD1	TRBJ1-2	TRBV7-9	17	-	CASSLVFGDRGSYGYTF	TGTGCCAGCAGCTTAGTTTTCGGGGACAGGGGATCCTATGGCTACACCTTC
-	TRBJ2-7	TRBV13	13	-	CASSTPGVSEQYF	TGTGCCAGCAGCACCCCGGGGGTCAGCGAGCAGTACTTC
-	TRBJ2-7	TRBV10-2	14	-	CASGPLAGSYEQYF	TGCGCCAGCGGTCCCCTAGCTGGGTCCTACGAGCAGTACTTC
-	TRBJ2-7	TRBV7-9	13	-	CASSSGLSYEQYF	TGTGCCAGCAGCTCAGGGTTGTCGTACGAGCAGTACTTC
TRBD1	TRBJ1-3	TRBV5-1	14	-	CAPWDRLAGNTIYF	TGCGCCCCCTGGGACAGACTTGCGGGAAACACCATATATTTT
-	TRBJ1-4	TRBV21-1	16	-	CASSKGRGSDTQALFF	TGTGCCAGCAGCAAAGGTCGTGGGTCAGATACCCAGGCACTGTTTTTT
-	TRBJ2-7	TRBV29-1	13	few	CSVPGQTPYEQYF	TGCAGCGTACCGGGACAAACACCCTACGAGCAGTACTTC
-	TRBJ1-2	TRBV28	13	-	CASGSEVGYGYTF	TGTGCCAGCGGGTCGGAGGTGGGGTATGGCTACACCTTC
-	TRBJ2-5	TRBV6-5	15	-	CASSYSYWAGETQYF	TGTGCCAGCAGTTACTCGTACTGGGCTGGGGAGACCCAGTACTTC
TRBD1	TRBJ2-7	TRBV11-2	14	-	CASTGTDRTYEQYF	TGTGCCAGCACCGGGACAGACCGTACCTACGAGCAGTACTTC
-	TRBJ2-3	TRBV6-1	17	-	CASSERSGGQNTDTQYF	TGTGCCAGCAGTGAACGGAGCGGGGGACAGAACACAGATACGCAGTATTTT
-	TRBJ1-2	TRBV5-8	12	-	CASSGGVYGYTF	TGTGCCAGCAGCGGGGGGGTCTATGGCTACACCTTC
-	TRBJ1-2	TRBV6-5	14	few	CASSTWGGAEGYTF	TGTGCCAGCAGCACATGGGGGGGAGCGGAGGGCTACACCTTC
TRBD1	TRBJ1-1	TRBV7-9	15	-	CASSPPDRVNTEAFF	TGTGCCAGCAGCCCCCCGGACAGGGTAAACACTGAAGCTTTCTTT
TRBD1	TRBJ1-2	TRBV5-5	17	-	CASSLGLHRGKAYGYTF	TGTGCCAGCAGCTTGGGACTCCACAGGGGGAAGGCCTATGGCTACACCTTC
-	TRBJ2-7	TRBV9	13	-	CASSVGPAREQYF	TGTGCCAGCAGCGTAGGTCCCGCGAGGGAGCAGTACTTC
TRBD1	TRBJ1-2	TRBV27	14	-	CASSSQGAGYGYTF	TGTGCCAGCAGTTCCCAGGGGGCAGGGTATGGCTACACCTTC
TRBD2	TRBJ2-1	TRBV6-1	14	-	CASSPLAAGDEQFF	TGTGCCAGCAGTCCTCTAGCGGCTGGGGATGAGCAGTTCTTC
-	TRBJ1-1	TRBV20-1	11	-	CSGGTSTEAFF	TGCAGCGGGGGGACATCCACTGAAGCTTTCTTT
TRBD1	TRBJ1-1	TRBV5-1	14	-	CASTDRGMNTEAFF	TGCGCCAGCACAGACAGGGGGATGAACACTGAAGCTTTCTTT
TRBD1	TRBJ2-7	TRBV2	15	once	CAITTRQGSNYEQYF	TGTGCCATCACGACCCGACAGGGTAGTAACTACGAGCAGTACTTC
-	TRBJ1-1	TRBV5-1	13	-	CASSLAGGGEAFF	TGCGCCAGCAGCCTGGCGGGGGGGGGTGAAGCTTTCTTT
-	TRBJ2-7	TRBV5-1	14	-	CASSLDSPSGEQYF	TGCGCCAGCAGCTTGGATTCCCCAAGCGGCGAGCAGTACTTC
-	TRBJ2-7	TRBV21-1	16	-	CASSIDQRALPYEQYF	TGTGCCAGCAGCATAGATCAGAGGGCCCTTCCCTACGAGCAGTACTTC
TRBD1	TRBJ2-3	TRBV6-5	14	-	CASNTGAVTDTQYF	TGTGCCAGCAACACAGGGGCCGTCACAGATACGCAGTATTTT
-	TRBJ2-1	TRBV9	13	once	CATKHPDSNEQFF	TGTGCCACCAAGCACCCGGACAGCAATGAGCAGTTCTTC
-	TRBJ1-2	TRBV6-5	13	few	CASSTHRVSGYTF	TGTGCCAGCAGTACCCACAGGGTCAGTGGCTACACCTTC
-	TRBJ2-5	TRBV9	13	-	CASSVGVQGAQYF	TGTGCCAGCAGCGTAGGGGTCCAAGGGGCCCAGTACTTC
TRBD1	TRBJ1-5	TRBV5-6	14	-	CASSSGTGARPQHF	TGTGCCAGCAGCTCCGGGACAGGGGCAAGGCCCCAGCATTTT
TRBD1	TRBJ1-1	TRBV7-9	14	-	CASSPWDRNTEAFF	TGTGCCAGCAGCCCATGGGACAGGAACACTGAAGCTTTCTTT
-	TRBJ2-5	TRBV13	11	-	CASSYGETQYF	TGTGCCAGCAGCTACGGGGAGACCCAGTACTTC
TRBD2	TRBJ2-3	TRBV5-6	16	-	CASSLTSGGAVDTQYF	TGTGCCAGCAGCTTGACTAGCGGGGGGGCAGTTGATACGCAGTATTTT
-	TRBJ2-1	TRBV7-9	13	-	CASIPGGSNEQFF	TGTGCCAGCATCCCCGGAGGGAGCAATGAGCAGTTCTTC